The entry that follows covers one TCR beta chain sequence. What it binds is unknown. The assay was immunoSEQ multiplex PCR, and TCRdb's table has in-frame clones only and misses some. The table lists 2 million to 2.5 million clones, around 93% of them singletons. The data originate from a study of shared clonotypes between healthy human individuals. Study information: There were three CD4 naive, three CD4 memory, two CD8 naive and one CD8 memory plates per donor. Notes on the study in general: Sampling included only blood; tissue repertoires likely differ. Between four donors, naive CD4 clonotypes were shared at a level of about 5%.

The CDR3 runs 18 residues. Trimming cost V 4 bases and J 3 bases; bases outside gene matches: 16. Per germline, CDR1 MGHRA and CDR2 YSYEKL. As defined, naive CD8 cells were CD45RO-negative and positively selected for CCR7, with terminally differentiated effector memory CD45RA+ cells excluded. This TCR derives from a man between 18 and 35 years old in good health. Some clones in this sample may be carry-over from other donors' samples. The genes are TRBV4-1 and TRBJ2-7; 9 nucleotides line up with TRBD2. Specimen: naive CD8+ T cells from PBMCs. CDR3 sequence: CASSRGPSASGTNYEQYF. The CDR3 nucleotides read TGCGCCAGCAGCCGGGGCCCTTCCGCTAGCGGGACAAACTACGAGCAGTACTTC.